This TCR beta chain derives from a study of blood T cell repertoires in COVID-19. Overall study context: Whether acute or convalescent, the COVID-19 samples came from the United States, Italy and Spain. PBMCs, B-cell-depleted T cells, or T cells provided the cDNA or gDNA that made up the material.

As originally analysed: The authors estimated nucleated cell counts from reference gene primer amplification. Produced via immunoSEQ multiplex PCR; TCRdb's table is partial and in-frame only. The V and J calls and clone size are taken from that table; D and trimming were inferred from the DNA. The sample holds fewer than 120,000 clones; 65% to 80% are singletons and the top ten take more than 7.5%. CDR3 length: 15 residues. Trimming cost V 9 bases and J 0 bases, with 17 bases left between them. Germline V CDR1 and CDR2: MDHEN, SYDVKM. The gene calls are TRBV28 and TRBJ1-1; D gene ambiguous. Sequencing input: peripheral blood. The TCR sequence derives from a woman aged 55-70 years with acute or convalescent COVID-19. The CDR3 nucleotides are TGTGCCAGTTATTTGCCGGGGTCGATGAACACTGAAGCTTTCTTT. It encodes CASYLPGSMNTEAFF.